Included here is one T cell receptor (beta chain) sequence, with context. The V gene's germline CDR1 is SGDLS and CDR2 YYNGEE. This CDR3 is 14 amino acids long. V dropped 4 bases and J dropped 4 bases, with 11 bases sitting between them. These data belong to a study of CD8+ T cells in alopecia areata. The authors extracted RNA and reverse transcribed it into cDNA as the sequencing template. Libraries were prepared by immunoSEQ multiplex PCR; TCRdb keeps only in-frame clonotypes and omits some of them. The sample holds approximately 150,000 clones; 47% are singletons and the top ten take roughly 6.8%. This receptor was obtained from a human donor with alopecia areata. The chain couples TRBV9 to TRBJ2-2, with D hard to call. Specimen: CD4+ T cells sorted from blood. CDR3 coding DNA: TGTGCCAGCAGCCTGCCCCCAAGCACCGGGGAGCTGTTTTTT. It is translated as CASSLPPSTGELFF.